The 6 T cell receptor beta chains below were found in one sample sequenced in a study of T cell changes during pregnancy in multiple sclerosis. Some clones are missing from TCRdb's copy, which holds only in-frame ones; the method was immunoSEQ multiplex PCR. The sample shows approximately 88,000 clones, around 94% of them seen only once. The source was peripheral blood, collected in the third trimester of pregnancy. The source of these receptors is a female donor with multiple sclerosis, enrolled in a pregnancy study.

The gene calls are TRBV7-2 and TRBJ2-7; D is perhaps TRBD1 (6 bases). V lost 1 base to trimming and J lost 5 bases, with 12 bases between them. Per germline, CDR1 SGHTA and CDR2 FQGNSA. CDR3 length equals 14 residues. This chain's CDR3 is CASSLVRGRHEQYF. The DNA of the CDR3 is TGTGCCAGCAGCTTAGTCAGGGGAAGACACGAGCAGTACTTC. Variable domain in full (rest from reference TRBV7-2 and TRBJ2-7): GAGVSQSPSNKVTEKGKDVELRCDPISGHTALYWYRQSLGQGLEFLIYFQGNSAPDKSGLPSDRFSAERTGGSVSTLTIQRTQQEDSAVYLCASSLVRGRHEQYFGPGTRLTVT.

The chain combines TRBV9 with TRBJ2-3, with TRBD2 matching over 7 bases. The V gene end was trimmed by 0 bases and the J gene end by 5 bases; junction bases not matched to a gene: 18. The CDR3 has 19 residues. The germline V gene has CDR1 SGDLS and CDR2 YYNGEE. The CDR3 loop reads CASSVASRPGTPGGDTQYF. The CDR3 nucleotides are TGTGCCAGCAGCGTAGCTTCACGGCCGGGCACCCCGGGAGGAGATACGCAGTATTTT.

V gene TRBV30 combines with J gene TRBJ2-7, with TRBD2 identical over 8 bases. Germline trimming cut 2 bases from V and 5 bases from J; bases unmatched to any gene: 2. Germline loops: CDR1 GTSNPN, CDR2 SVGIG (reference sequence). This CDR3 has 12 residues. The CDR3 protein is CAWSYSGDEQYF. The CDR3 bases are TGTGCCTGGAGTTATAGCGGGGACGAGCAGTACTTC.

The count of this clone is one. The CDR3 protein is CASSLALRTRAENEQFF. CDR3 nucleotides: TGTGCCAGCAGCTTAGCCTTGAGGACCAGGGCGGAAAATGAGCAGTTCTTC. The rearrangement uses TRBV13 and TRBJ2-1, with a tentative D call TRBD1 (5 bases). The germline CDR1 and CDR2 sequences are PRHDT and FYEKMQ (reference sequence). V lost 1 base, J lost 7 bases, and 20 bases lay in between. The CDR3 has 17 amino acids.

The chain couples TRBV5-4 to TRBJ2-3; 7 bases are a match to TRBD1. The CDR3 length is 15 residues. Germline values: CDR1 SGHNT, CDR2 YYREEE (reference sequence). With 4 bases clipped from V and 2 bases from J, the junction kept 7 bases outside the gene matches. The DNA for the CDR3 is TGTGCCAGCAGCACCCGACAGGGACCCACAGATACGCAGTATTTT. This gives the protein CASSTRQGPTDTQYF.

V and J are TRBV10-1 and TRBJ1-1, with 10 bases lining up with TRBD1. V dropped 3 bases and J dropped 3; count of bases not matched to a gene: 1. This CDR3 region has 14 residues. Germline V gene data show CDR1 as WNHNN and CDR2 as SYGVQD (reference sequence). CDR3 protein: CASSDGQGDTEAFF. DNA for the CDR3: TGCGCCAGCAGTGACGGACAGGGGGACACTGAAGCTTTCTTT.